These T cell receptor beta chains were read from a single sample in a study of T cell changes during pregnancy in multiple sclerosis. Profiled with immunoSEQ multiplex PCR; TCRdb holds only in-frame clones, not every one. The data contain over 60,000 clones, around 90% of them singletons. The sequencing here drew on CD4+ T cells from peripheral blood mononuclear cells, taken in the third trimester of pregnancy. Receptors were obtained from a female donor in good health, enrolled as a control in a pregnancy study. Both conserved end residues are part of each CDR3. A D gene is named only where the DNA matches it firmly. Some rows have no size entry. The others give once, few or many, or a class for an expanded clone.

j_call cdr3_length v_call clone_size d_call cdr3_aa cdr3_nt
TRBJ1-2 15 TRBV2 many TRBD1 CASNPRTGGSYGYTF TGTGCCAGCAATCCCCGGACAGGGGGCAGCTATGGCTACACCTTC
TRBJ2-3 14 TRBV7-2 . . CASSLASGPDTQYF TGTGCCAGCAGCTTAGCGAGCGGTCCAGATACGCAGTATTTT
TRBJ1-2 15 TRBV4-2 . . CASSQDEKGEDGYTF TGTGCCAGCAGCCAAGATGAAAAAGGGGAAGATGGCTACACCTTC
TRBJ1-5 14 TRBV30 few . CAWSKDSTNQPQHF TGTGCCTGGAGTAAGGACAGCACTAATCAGCCCCAGCATTTT
TRBJ1-2 12 TRBV30 . . CAWRGDFGGYTF TGTGCCTGGAGGGGGGACTTCGGAGGCTACACCTTC
TRBJ1-2 14 TRBV5-1 . . CASSLGGPSYGYTF TGCGCCAGCAGCTTGGGGGGGCCTAGCTATGGCTACACCTTC
TRBJ2-3 16 TRBV19 . . CASSNPRGSEGDTQYF TGTGCCAGTAGTAATCCGCGAGGTAGCGAGGGAGATACGCAGTATTTT
TRBJ2-1 15 TRBV30 . TRBD2 CAWSRTTSGGREQFF TGTGCCTGGAGTCGAACGACTAGCGGGGGGCGGGAGCAGTTCTTC
TRBJ2-6 15 TRBV7-6 . . CASEQGGTGANVLTF TGTGCCAGTGAACAGGGCGGAACTGGGGCCAACGTCCTGACTTTC
TRBJ2-1 17 TRBV15 . TRBD2 CATSRAGTSGGYNEQFF TGTGCCACCAGCAGAGCCGGGACTAGCGGGGGCTACAATGAGCAGTTCTTC
TRBJ1-2 15 TRBV7-3 . TRBD1 CASSWGQGAAYGYTF TGTGCCAGCAGCTGGGGACAGGGGGCTGCCTATGGCTACACCTTC
TRBJ2-7 13 TRBV7-2 . TRBD2 CASNPAGGYEQYF TGTGCCAGCAACCCAGCGGGGGGCTACGAGCAGTACTTC
TRBJ2-7 16 TRBV27 . TRBD1 CASSLDFGTGAYEQYF TGTGCCAGCAGTTTAGATTTCGGGACAGGGGCCTACGAGCAGTACTTC
TRBJ2-1 14 TRBV9 . TRBD2 CASTRTSALNEQFF TGTGCCAGCACCCGGACTAGCGCATTGAATGAGCAGTTCTTC
TRBJ2-3 16 TRBV5-1 . TRBD2 CASSLVIAGGTDTQYF TGCGCCAGCAGCTTGGTAATAGCGGGGGGCACAGATACGCAGTATTTT
TRBJ1-1 13 TRBV7-9 few . CASSFFYNTEAFF TGTGCCAGCAGCTTCTTCTACAACACTGAAGCTTTCTTT
TRBJ2-7 15 TRBV5-1 . TRBD2 CASSSAGGPPYEQYF TGCGCCAGCAGCTCGGCGGGGGGCCCTCCTTACGAGCAGTACTTC
TRBJ2-1 14 TRBV10-2 . TRBD2 CASRLAGGPAEQFF TGCGCCAGCAGATTAGCGGGGGGGCCCGCTGAGCAGTTCTTC
TRBJ1-2 14 TRBV5-5 . . CASSSDSTNYGYTF TGTGCCAGCAGCTCGGACAGTACTAACTATGGCTACACCTTC
TRBJ1-5 14 TRBV6-1 . . CASSDLRGARPQHF TGTGCCAGCAGTGATTTAAGAGGAGCCCGGCCCCAGCATTTT
TRBJ2-2 14 TRBV6-5 . TRBD2 CATKRDYVTGELFF TGTGCCACCAAGAGGGACTACGTGACCGGGGAGCTGTTTTTT
TRBJ2-5 16 TRBV5-8 . TRBD1 CASSLGTAYLQETQYF TGTGCCAGCAGCTTAGGGACAGCTTATCTCCAAGAGACCCAGTACTTC
TRBJ1-5 15 TRBV19 . . CASSMGGRGNQPQHF TGTGCCAGTAGTATGGGTGGGAGGGGCAATCAGCCCCAGCATTTT